Presented here are 15 T cell receptor beta chains from one specimen sequenced in a study of blood T cell repertoires in COVID-19. Assay: immunoSEQ multiplex PCR; the TCRdb copy retains only in-frame clones and omits some. Of 100,000 to 150,000 clones in the sample, roughly 74% were seen once. Sequencing used peripheral blood. The origin of the receptors is a man between 60 and 75 years old with acute or convalescent COVID-19.

A remark on this clone: A much larger clone differs from this one at a single base, so this may be a read error. The rearrangement links TRBV6-1 to TRBJ1-5, with 7 bases that match TRBD1. In germline, CDR1 is MNHNS, CDR2 SASEGT. The CDR3 runs 16 residues. The CDR3 protein is CVSSEGLGRGDQPQHF. As DNA, the CDR3 is TGTGTCAGCAGTGAAGGATTGGGCAGGGGGGATCAGCCCCAGCATTTT.

The chain couples TRBV2 to TRBJ2-3; TRBD1 matches at 10 bases. V gave up 5 bases and J gave up 5 bases; unmatched junction bases: 4. The CDR3 has 14 residues. Germline CDR1 is SNHLY and CDR2 is FYNNEI. Here the CDR3 reads CASSRDRGRDTQYF. The CDR3 DNA follows: TGTGCCAGCAGTCGGGACAGGGGAAGAGATACGCAGTATTTT. Supplemented by reference TRBV2 and TRBJ2-3, the full variable domain reads EPEVTQTPSHQVTQMGQEVILRCVPISNHLYFYWYRQILGQKVEFLVSFYNNEISEKSEIFDDQFSVERPDGSNFTLKIRSTKLEDSAMYFCASSRDRGRDTQYFGPGTRLTVL.

V is TRBV5-1 and J is TRBJ1-2; tentatively, D is TRBD1 (5 bases). The germline V gene encodes CDR1 SGHRS and CDR2 YFSETQ. This CDR3 region has 15 residues. With 0 bases removed from V and 4 bases from J, the gap between germline ends came to 13 bases. The DNA of the CDR3 is TGCGCCAGCAGCTTGGCCAATGGGGGAGGCTATGGCTACACCTTC. Translating it yields CASSLANGGGYGYTF.

The rearrangement joins TRBV4-1 to TRBJ2-7; TRBD1 matches at 8 bases. V dropped 4 bases and J dropped 4; count of bases not matched to a gene: 9. Looked up from germline, CDR1 is MGHRA and CDR2 is YSYEKL. CDR3 length: 15 amino acids. CDR3 loop: CASSRQQGVLYEQYF. The DNA for the CDR3 is TGCGCCAGCAGCCGACAACAGGGGGTATTGTACGAGCAGTACTTC.

V is TRBV7-6 and J is TRBJ2-1, with D perhaps matching TRBD2 (7 bases). V gave up 3 bases and J gave up 0 bases, with 12 bases separating them. Germline CDR1 SGHVS, CDR2 FNYEAQ. The CDR3 is 16 amino acids. The CDR3 nucleotides are TGTGCCAGCAGCTTGGGGGGGCAAGGCTCCTACAATGAGCAGTTCTTC. This sequence encodes CASSLGGQGSYNEQFF.

J is TRBJ1-1 and V is TRBV19, with D maybe TRBD1 (5 bases). The V end was cut by 1 base, the J end by 5 bases, with 11 bases between. The V gene's germline CDR1 is LNHDA and CDR2 SQIVND (reference sequence). CDR3 length equals 14 residues. This CDR3 reads CASSIVVRGTEAFF. CDR3 nucleotide sequence: TGTGCCAGTAGTATAGTGGTTCGGGGGACTGAAGCTTTCTTT.

This CDR3 is CASMLAGGGNEQFF. The CDR3 DNA is TGTGCCAGTATGCTAGCGGGAGGAGGTAATGAGCAGTTCTTC. The chain has TRBV19 and TRBJ2-1; 11 bases align to TRBD2. After removal of 7 bases from V and 7 bases from J, the junction contained 6 bases not matched to a gene. This CDR3 is 14 amino acids long. CDR1 is LNHDA, CDR2 SQIVND, per germline (reference sequence).

The chain combines TRBV9 with TRBJ1-4; no clear D. V was cut by 2 bases and J by 3 bases, with 8 bases left in between. The CDR3 length is 14 residues. Looked up from germline, CDR1 is SGDLS and CDR2 is YYNGEE. CDR3: CASSVSQSNEKLFF. In DNA form, the CDR3 reads TGTGCCAGCAGCGTGTCACAGTCTAATGAAAAACTGTTTTTT.

The chain has TRBV9 and TRBJ2-3; perhaps TRBD2 as D (7 bases). The CDR3 covers 15 residues. Trimming left V 0 bases short and J 7 bases short, with 15 bases between. The germline CDR1 and CDR2 sequences are SGDLS and YYNGEE. In nucleotides, the CDR3 is TGTGCCAGCAGCGTAGGAGGGGGAGGGGGGCATACGCAGTATTTT. This encodes CASSVGGGGGHTQYF.

CDR3 sequence: CASSSPPNTEAFF. For the CDR3, the DNA is TGTGCCAGCAGTTCTCCCCCGAACACTGAAGCTTTCTTT. The chain carries TRBV28 and TRBJ1-1; unclear D gene. Germline V gene sequence: CDR1 MDHEN, CDR2 SYDVKM. This CDR3 comprises 13 residues. The V end was cut by 4 bases, the J end by 1 base, with 7 bases between.

For the CDR3, the DNA is TGTGCCAGCAGCTTATTGTCTAGCGGGACTGCAGATACGCAGTATTTT. It translates to CASSLLSSGTADTQYF. V usage is TRBV11-2 and J usage is TRBJ2-3; 9 bases line up with TRBD2. Germline lookup yields CDR1 SGHAT and CDR2 FQNNGV. This CDR3 is 16 amino acids long. V lost 2 bases and J lost 4; bases outside the gene matches: 7.

This chain joins TRBV24-1 and TRBJ1-2; TRBD1 matches 8 bases. With V trimmed by 2 bases and J by 7 bases, 2 bases remained unmatched. CDR3 length: 13 amino acids. Germline CDR1 is KGHDR and CDR2 is SFDVKD. The CDR3 nucleotides read TGTGCCACCAGTGATTGGACAGGGTTTGGCTACACCTTC. Protein sequence: CATSDWTGFGYTF.

This chain links TRBV6-1 with TRBJ2-7; TRBD1 might be the D (5 bases). This CDR3 has 12 amino acids. From germline, CDR1 is MNHNS and CDR2 SASEGT. Trimming stripped 2 bases from V and 6 bases from J, with 8 bases between. CDR3: CASSEQGAEQYF. The CDR3 DNA is TGTGCCAGCAGTGAACAAGGGGCCGAGCAGTACTTC.

In nucleotides, the CDR3 is TGTGCCAGCAGTGAGCGTCCCAGGGGTGACCAGCCCCAGCATTTT. Its protein is CASSERPRGDQPQHF. The chain joins TRBV6-1 to TRBJ1-5; D perhaps matches TRBD1 (6 bases). CDR3 length: 15 residues. The V end was cut by 3 bases, the J end by 7 bases, with 16 bases between. In germline, CDR1 is MNHNS, CDR2 SASEGT.

This rearrangement joins TRBV2 to TRBJ1-2, with a tentative D call TRBD1 (5 bases). The CDR3 covers 15 residues. Per germline, CDR1 SNHLY and CDR2 FYNNEI. The V end lost 1 base, the J end lost 4 bases, and 13 bases lay between the germline ends. The CDR3 DNA reads as TGTGCCAGCAGTGAAGACCAGGGAGGGGCCTATGGCTACACCTTC. It encodes CASSEDQGGAYGYTF.